Shown below are 31 T cell receptor beta chains from a single sample sequenced in a study of blood T cell repertoires in COVID-19. This table comes from immunoSEQ multiplex PCR, and its TCRdb copy is limited to in-frame clones, with some not included. The table has about 80,000 clones, 65% to 85% seen once; the top ten hold about a sixth. The sequenced sample consisted of peripheral blood. The receptors were gathered from an elderly woman with acute or convalescent COVID-19.

This chain connects TRBV4-1 to TRBJ2-3; TRBD2 matches at 9 bases. Trimming cost V 0 bases and J 6 bases; bases outside gene matches: 7. Germline V gives CDR1 MGHRA, CDR2 YSYEKL. The CDR3 consists of 16 residues. CDR3 nucleotides: TGCGCCAGCAGCCAAGAGGTCAGCGGGGGGTTGGATACGCAGTATTTT. This gives the protein CASSQEVSGGLDTQYF.

The chain joins TRBV7-8 to TRBJ1-2, with TRBD1 matching over 8 bases. The CDR3 extends over 16 amino acids. V was clipped by 4 bases and J by 4 bases; unmatched bases: 11. The germline gives CDR1 SGHVS, CDR2 FQNEAQ. CDR3 region: CASSYPDRERSYGYTF. DNA for the CDR3: TGTGCCAGCAGCTACCCGGACAGGGAGCGTTCCTATGGCTACACCTTC.

The V gene is TRBV7-2, the J gene TRBJ1-3; D gene unclear. The germline gives CDR1 SGHTA, CDR2 FQGNSA. The length of the CDR3 is 15 residues. V lost 5 bases and J 3 bases, leaving 14 bases between the germline ends. The CDR3, as DNA: TGTGCCAGCAGCCCTGGACTTACTGGTGGAAACACCATATATTTT. It yields the protein CASSPGLTGGNTIYF.

The chain carries TRBV23-1 and TRBJ1-3; D possibly corresponds to TRBD1 (6 bases). TRBV23-1 is an ORF, with its function uncertain. Trimming left V 2 bases short and J 4 bases short, with 18 bases between. This CDR3 region has 17 residues. The CDR3 DNA reads TGCGCCAGCAGTCAAAATCGGAGGCAGGGGCCAGGAAACACCATATATTTT. It yields the protein CASSQNRRQGPGNTIYF.

The rearrangement links TRBV7-8 to TRBJ1-2; perhaps TRBD1 as D (6 bases). The length of the CDR3 is 13 residues. From germline, CDR1 is SGHVS and CDR2 FQNEAQ. Deletions cut 2 bases from V and 10 bases from J, with 14 bases between. The CDR3 loop is CASSLTKQGSYTF. DNA of the CDR3: TGTGCCAGCAGCTTAACTAAACAGGGCTCCTACACCTTC.

This chain uses TRBV9 with TRBJ2-1; TRBD1 agrees at 7 bases. The CDR3 covers 13 residues. The germline V gene has CDR1 SGDLS and CDR2 YYNGEE. With 4 bases clipped from V and 12 bases from J, the junction kept 10 bases outside the gene matches. The CDR3: CASSPGTAPGQFF. The DNA of the CDR3 is TGTGCCAGCAGCCCCGGGACAGCCCCCGGGCAGTTCTTC.

The chain combines TRBV18 with TRBJ1-2; D gene uncertain. Germline CDR1 reads KGHSH; CDR2 reads LQKENI. V shed 3 bases and J shed 7 bases, with 15 bases lying between them. The CDR3 spans 14 residues. Written as DNA, the CDR3 is TGTGCCAGCTCACCCCAAGAAGGAGGGATTGGCTACACCTTC. Protein: CASSPQEGGIGYTF.

This clone was seen a single time. The chain uses TRBV4-1 and TRBJ2-1; 9 nucleotides agree with TRBD2. The J segment lost 1 base and the V segment lost 4 bases, leaving 5 bases of the junction unmatched. Germline V gene lookup returns CDR1 MGHRA and CDR2 YSYEKL. This CDR3 is 16 amino acids long. CDR3 sequence (DNA): TGCGCCAGCAGCCGGGAGCGGGGGGCTTCCTACAATGAGCAGTTCTTC. Translated: CASSRERGASYNEQFF.

The chain couples TRBV12-3 or TRBV12-4 to TRBJ2-1; possibly TRBD1 for D (5 bases). V lost 4 bases, J lost 7 bases, and 11 bases lay in between. The CDR3 is 13 residues long. CDR3 DNA: TGTGCCAGCAGTTCAACGGACAAGAATGAGCAGTTCTTC. The encoded protein is CASSSTDKNEQFF.

This clone was recorded a few times. The chain links TRBV9 to TRBJ1-1; 7 bases are a match to TRBD1. CDR1 is SGDLS, CDR2 YYNGEE, per germline. Trimming removed 3 bases from V and 7 bases from J; junction bases left unmatched: 15. The CDR3 is made up of 16 amino acids. This CDR3 is CASSGKLGTEKGEAFF. In nucleotides, the CDR3 is TGTGCCAGCAGCGGGAAACTCGGGACAGAGAAAGGTGAAGCTTTCTTT.

The rearrangement uses TRBV9 and TRBJ1-4, with TRBD1 matching 7 bases. Looked up from germline, CDR1 is SGDLS and CDR2 is YYNGEE. Unmatched junction bases numbered 6, after V lost 1 base and J lost 6 bases. The CDR3 has 15 amino acids. The CDR3 DNA reads as TGTGCCAGCAGCGTAACGGGACAGATTCATGAAAAACTGTTTTTT. Translated: CASSVTGQIHEKLFF.

This chain connects TRBV6-1 to TRBJ1-3, with 9 bases fitting TRBD1. V lost 3 bases, J lost 0 bases, and 6 bases stayed unmatched. Looked up from germline, CDR1 is MNHNS and CDR2 is SASEGT. This CDR3 has 17 amino acids. This chain's CDR3 is CASSETGTGNSGNTIYF. DNA of the CDR3: TGTGCCAGCAGTGAGACCGGGACAGGGAACTCTGGAAACACCATATATTTT.

The chain couples TRBV10-2 to TRBJ2-2; 7 bases agree with TRBD1. Germline CDR1 is WSHSY and CDR2 is SAAADI. The CDR3 is 15 residues long. J was trimmed by 1 base and V by 6 bases; bases with no gene match: 5. The CDR3 sequence: CASRSGTVNTGELFF. CDR3 in DNA: TGCGCCAGCAGATCCGGGACAGTGAACACCGGGGAGCTGTTTTTT.

The chain combines TRBV2 with TRBJ1-4; the match to TRBD1 covers 7 bases. The CDR3 sequence is 15 residues long. Trimming removed 4 bases from V and 6 bases from J; junction bases left unmatched: 8. CDR1 is SNHLY, CDR2 FYNNEI, per germline. The CDR3 protein is CASSARQGLHEKLFF. The DNA for the CDR3 is TGTGCCAGCAGTGCGAGACAGGGATTACATGAAAAACTGTTTTTT.

This clone was found many times. The CDR3 nucleotides read TGTGCTAGTGGTTTAGCTAGCACAGATACGCAGTATTTT. Its protein product is CASGLASTDTQYF. This sequence joins TRBV12-5 and TRBJ2-3; no clear D gene. V dropped 3 bases and J dropped 0 bases, with 4 bases sitting between them. The CDR3 has 13 residues. Looked up from germline, CDR1 is LGHNT and CDR2 is FRNRAP.

This sequence joins TRBV9 and TRBJ2-2, with TRBD1 identical over 9 bases. The length of the CDR3 is 15 residues. Per germline, CDR1 SGDLS and CDR2 YYNGEE. J was trimmed by 5 bases and V by 2 bases; bases with no gene match: 4. The CDR3 nucleotides read TGTGCCAGCAGCGTTGCCGGGACAGGGACCGGGGAGCTGTTTTTT. It yields the protein CASSVAGTGTGELFF.

This clone was seen just once. The chain couples TRBV6-5 to TRBJ2-3; TRBD2 aligns across 10 bases. The J segment lost 5 bases and the V segment lost 5 bases, leaving 7 bases of the junction unmatched. Germline V CDR1 and CDR2: MNHEY, SVGAGI. This CDR3 is 15 amino acids long. The chain's CDR3 is CASSTPGLAVDTQYF. As DNA, the CDR3 is TGTGCCAGCAGTACCCCCGGACTAGCGGTAGATACGCAGTATTTT.

This chain uses TRBV6-5 with TRBJ1-2; tentatively, D is TRBD1 (5 bases). The V gene lost 4 bases and the J gene lost 5 bases, with 11 bases spanning the gap. This CDR3 has 13 amino acids. Germline values: CDR1 MNHEY, CDR2 SVGAGI. CDR3 bases: TGTGCCAGCAGTTTCCAGGGTCGGTATGGCTACACCTTC. Protein sequence: CASSFQGRYGYTF.

The rearrangement joins TRBV5-4 to TRBJ1-2; 9 nucleotides line up with TRBD1. With 7 bases clipped from V and 4 bases from J, the junction kept 8 bases outside the gene matches. The length of the CDR3 is 14 residues. CDR1 and CDR2 (germline): SGHNT, YYREEE (reference sequence). In DNA form, the CDR3 reads TGTGCCAGCCCGGGGGACAGGGTGGGCTATGGCTACACCTTC. Amino acids: CASPGDRVGYGYTF. Variable domain in full (rest from reference TRBV5-4 and TRBJ1-2): ETGVTQSPTHLIKTRGQQVTLRCSSQSGHNTVSWYQQALGQGPQFIFQYYREEENGRGNFPPRFSGLQFPNYSSELNVNALELDDSALYLCASPGDRVGYGYTFGSGTRLTVV.

The rearrangement joins TRBV20-1 to TRBJ2-3; 7 positions match TRBD1. The CDR3 consists of 11 residues. CDR1 is DFQATT, CDR2 SNEGSKA, per germline (reference sequence). Trimming at V came to 5 bases and at J to 6 bases, leaving 2 bases not matched to a gene. CDR3 coding DNA: TGCAGTGCTGACAGGGAGGATACGCAGTATTTT. Translated: CSADREDTQYF.

There are a few counts of this clone. V and J are TRBV3-1 (or the pseudogene TRBV3-2) and TRBJ2-2; a weak D match, TRBD1 (5 bases). CDR1 and CDR2 from the germline V gene are LGHDT and YNNKEL (reference sequence). The CDR3 length is 14 residues. V lost 1 base to trimming and J lost 3 bases, with 6 bases between them. This chain's CDR3 is CASSQAGYTGELFF. For the CDR3, the DNA is TGTGCCAGCAGCCAAGCAGGGTACACCGGGGAGCTGTTTTTT.

The rearrangement links TRBV30 to TRBJ1-1, with 8 bases that match TRBD1. The CDR3 spans 12 residues. Germline V CDR1 and CDR2: GTSNPN, SVGIG (reference sequence). CDR3 in amino acids: CRAPGGRTEAFF. In DNA form, the CDR3 reads TGTCGGGCCCCAGGGGGCCGGACTGAAGCTTTCTTT.

The V and J genes are TRBV28 and TRBJ1-5, with TRBD1 matching over 9 bases. Per the germline V gene, CDR1 is MDHEN and CDR2 is SYDVKM. The trim removed 4 bases at V and 6 bases at J, leaving 7 bases unmatched. The CDR3 runs to 15 residues. The CDR3 nucleotides read TGTGCCAGCAGTTCTACAGGGGGCTTTGGTCAGCCCCAGCATTTT. Its protein product is CASSSTGGFGQPQHF.

This chain connects TRBV19 to TRBJ2-1; maybe TRBD2 (7 bases). The length of the CDR3 is 15 residues. Germline V gene data show CDR1 as LNHDA and CDR2 as SQIVND (reference sequence). The V and J ends lost 6 bases and 4 bases respectively, with 16 bases between them. The CDR3 coding sequence is TGTGCCAGTAGAATAACGGCGGGGGCTTACAATGAGCAGTTCTTC. Its protein is CASRITAGAYNEQFF.

The chain joins TRBV10-3 to TRBJ1-1, with D unclear. The CDR3 is 14 amino acids. The V gene's germline CDR1 is ENHRY and CDR2 SYGVKD. Trimming pared 2 bases from V and 1 base from J, leaving 8 bases between. The CDR3 loop is CAISELAGNTEAFF. CDR3 coding DNA: TGTGCCATCAGTGAGCTTGCAGGGAACACTGAAGCTTTCTTT.

The CDR3 loop is CASSESGQGIDGYTF. CDR3 nucleotides: TGCGCCAGCAGTGAGTCGGGACAGGGGATCGATGGCTACACCTTC. J is TRBJ1-2 and V is TRBV10-1; TRBD1 agrees at 10 bases. The V segment lost 0 bases and the J segment 6 bases; nucleotides outside the gene matches: 4. The CDR3 is 15 residues long. Per germline, CDR1 WNHNN and CDR2 SYGVQD (reference sequence).

This chain uses TRBV7-2 with TRBJ1-4, with 9 bases that match TRBD1. V lost 4 bases to trimming and J lost 7 bases; unmatched junction nucleotides: 4. This CDR3 is 14 amino acids long. In germline, CDR1 is SGHTA, CDR2 FQGNSA. The CDR3: CASSSDRGGEKLFF. CDR3 nucleotides: TGTGCCAGCAGCTCGGACAGGGGTGGTGAAAAACTGTTTTTT.

This clone is a singleton in its sample. The gene calls are TRBV28 and TRBJ1-4; possible D gene TRBD1, 5 bases. Looked up from germline, CDR1 is MDHEN and CDR2 is SYDVKM. The CDR3 loop spans 14 amino acids. Trimming removed 5 bases at V and 0 bases at J, with 7 bases between. As DNA, the CDR3 is TGTGCCAGCAGTAGGGGTGCAACTAATGAAAAACTGTTTTTT. Amino acid sequence: CASSRGATNEKLFF.

This chain uses TRBV3-1 (or the pseudogene TRBV3-2) with TRBJ1-2; weak D call: TRBD1 (5 bases). The CDR3 covers 15 residues. The V gene lost 0 bases and the J gene lost 4 bases, with 12 bases spanning the gap. Germline CDR1 LGHDT, CDR2 YNNKEL (reference sequence). In DNA, the CDR3 is TGTGCCAGCAGCCAAGATATGAACAGGCTCTATGGCTACACCTTC. Residues: CASSQDMNRLYGYTF.

The CDR3 nucleotides are TGTGCCAGCACCCGGACAGGGCAAAGCAATCAGCCCCAGCATTTT. Protein sequence: CASTRTGQSNQPQHF. The chain recombines TRBV6-6 with TRBJ1-5; 8 bases agree with TRBD1. The germline V gene encodes CDR1 MNHNY and CDR2 SVGAGI (reference sequence). CDR3 size: 15 residues. V gave up 7 bases and J gave up 1 base; unmatched junction bases: 6.

This chain links TRBV28 with TRBJ1-5, with D hard to call. V gave up 6 bases and J gave up 7 bases, with 19 bases separating them. This CDR3 is 15 amino acids long. Germline V CDR1 and CDR2: MDHEN, SYDVKM. This CDR3 is CASSPQEAGGQPQHF. CDR3 in DNA: TGTGCCAGCAGCCCACAAGAGGCGGGCGGACAGCCCCAGCATTTT.